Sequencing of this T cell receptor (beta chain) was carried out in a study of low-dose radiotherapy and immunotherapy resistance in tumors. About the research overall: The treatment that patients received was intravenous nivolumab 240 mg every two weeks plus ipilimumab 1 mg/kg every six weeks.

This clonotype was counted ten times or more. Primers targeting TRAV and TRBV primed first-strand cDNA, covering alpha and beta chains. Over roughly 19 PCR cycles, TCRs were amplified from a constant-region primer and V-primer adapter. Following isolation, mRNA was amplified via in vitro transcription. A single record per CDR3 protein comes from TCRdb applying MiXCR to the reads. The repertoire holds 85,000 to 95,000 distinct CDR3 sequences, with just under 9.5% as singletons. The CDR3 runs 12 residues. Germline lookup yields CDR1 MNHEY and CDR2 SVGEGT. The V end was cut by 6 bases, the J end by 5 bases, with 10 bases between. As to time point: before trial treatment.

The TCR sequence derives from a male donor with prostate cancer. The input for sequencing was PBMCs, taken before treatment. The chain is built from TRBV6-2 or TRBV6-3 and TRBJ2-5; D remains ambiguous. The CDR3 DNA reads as TGTGCCAGCAGCCAATCCATGGAGACCCAGTACTTC. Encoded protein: CASSQSMETQYF.